These T cell receptor beta chains were read from a single sample in a study of CD4 T cells in relation to SARS-CoV-2 and coronaviruses. Repertoires were generated with immunoSEQ multiplex PCR, while TCRdb's copy carries only in-frame clones and drops some. Altogether 41,000 or so clones are present, over 75% being singletons, with the ten largest covering 0.95% to 1.5%. No antigen has been identified for these receptors. Sequenced sample: naive CD4+ T cells from PBMCs, cultured in vitro. These receptors originate from an adult with COVID-19. CDR3s include the opening cysteine and the closing phenylalanine or tryptophan. Fields, in order: V gene, J gene, D gene, clone size, CDR3 DNA, CDR3 protein. D genes are given only for firm matches. A row's size may be missing; if present it is once, few, many or a size class.

TRBV9	TRBJ2-1	TRBD2	NA	TGTGCCAGCAGCTTCCGGACTAGCGGGAGCCCAAAAACCGTGGAGCAGTTCTTC	CASSFRTSGSPKTVEQFF
TRBV5-8	TRBJ2-1	NA	NA	TGTGCCAGCAGCTCCCCTAGCGTCTCCTACAATGAGCAGTTCTTC	CASSSPSVSYNEQFF
TRBV18	TRBJ2-1	TRBD1	NA	TGTGCCAGCTCACCACGTTACCGGACAGGGTCGGGAGATGAGCAGTTCTTC	CASSPRYRTGSGDEQFF
TRBV20-1	TRBJ2-7	TRBD2	NA	TGCAGTGCGGGAGGACTAGCGGGAGTGGACTTC	CSAGGLAGVDF
TRBV5-3	TRBJ2-7	NA	few	TGTGCCAGAAGCATCCCTTGGGGCTCCTACGAGCAGTACTTC	CARSIPWGSYEQYF
TRBV7-2	TRBJ2-3	NA	NA	TGTGCCAGCAGCTCCCAAGGCGTCACTACAGATACGCAGTATTTT	CASSSQGVTTDTQYF
TRBV7-9	TRBJ2-2	NA	NA	TGTGCCAGCAGCTACGGGGGGCTAGCGGAGGGATCGAACACCGGGGAGCTGTTTTTT	CASSYGGLAEGSNTGELFF
TRBV7-9	TRBJ2-7	TRBD2	NA	TGTGCCACCCGCAGCGGGAACTACGAGCAGTACTTC	CATRSGNYEQYF
TRBV7-2	TRBJ1-5	TRBD1	NA	TGTGCCAGCAGTGGACAGGGGAGCAATCAGCCCCAGCATTTT	CASSGQGSNQPQHF
TRBV6-1	TRBJ2-5	TRBD2	few	TGTGCCAGCAGTGAACCACTAGCGGGAGGACTACTAGAGACCCAGTACTTC	CASSEPLAGGLLETQYF
TRBV6-2/TRBV6-3	TRBJ1-5	NA	NA	TGTGCCAGCAGTGACAGGACGGGAAGCAATCAGCCCCAGCATTTT	CASSDRTGSNQPQHF
TRBV5-1	TRBJ2-3	NA	NA	TGCGCCAGCAGAGAACTACCCGAGTACTATACGCAGTATTTT	CASRELPEYYTQYF
TRBV18	TRBJ2-7	TRBD1	once	TGTGCCAGCTCACCGGCACCCGGGACAGGGTCCTACGAGCAGTACTTC	CASSPAPGTGSYEQYF